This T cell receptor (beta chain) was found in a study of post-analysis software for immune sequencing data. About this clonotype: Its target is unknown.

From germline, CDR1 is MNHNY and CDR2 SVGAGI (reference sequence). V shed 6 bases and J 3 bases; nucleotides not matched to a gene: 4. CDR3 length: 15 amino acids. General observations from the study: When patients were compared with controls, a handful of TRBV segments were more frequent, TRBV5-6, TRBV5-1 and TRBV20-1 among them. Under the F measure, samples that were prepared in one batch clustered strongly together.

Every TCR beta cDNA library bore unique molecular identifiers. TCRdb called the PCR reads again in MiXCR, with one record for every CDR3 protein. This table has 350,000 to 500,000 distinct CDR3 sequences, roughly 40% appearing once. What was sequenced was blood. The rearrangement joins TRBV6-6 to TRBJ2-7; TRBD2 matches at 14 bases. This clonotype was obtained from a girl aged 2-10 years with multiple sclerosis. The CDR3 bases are TGTGCCAGCAGACAGGGACTAGCGGGGGTCTACGAGCAGTACTTC. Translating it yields CASRQGLAGVYEQYF.